These 4 T cell receptor beta chains were sequenced from one sample in a study of CD8+ T cells in alopecia areata. cDNA serving as the sequencing template came from extracted, reverse transcribed RNA. Generated by immunoSEQ multiplex PCR, the TCRdb table keeps only in-frame clones and is missing some. The table lists roughly 200,000 clones, roughly 53% of them singletons. The treatment denotes: oral pan-JAK inhibitor, 5-10 mg twice daily. The sample was CD8+ T cells sorted from blood, taken at week 24, from a patient treated with tofacitinib. Receptors originate from a human donor with alopecia areata.

This clone has more than one count but fewer than ten. This sequence joins TRBV4-1 and TRBJ2-5; 8 bases line up with TRBD1. J was trimmed by 1 base and V by 3 bases; bases with no gene match: 4. The CDR3 runs to 15 residues. The germline V gene encodes CDR1 MGHRA and CDR2 YSYEKL. As DNA, the CDR3 is TGCGCCAGCAGCCAGCCGGGACAGGTCCAAGAGACCCAGTACTTC. Its protein product is CASSQPGQVQETQYF.

In DNA, the CDR3 is TGTGCCAGCAGCCACCGGGACAAAAGTACCGGGGAGCTGTTTTTT. This translates into CASSHRDKSTGELFF. The genes are TRBV7-9 and TRBJ2-2; weak D call: TRBD1 (6 bases). The V gene lost 5 bases and the J gene lost 5 bases, with 15 bases spanning the gap. Germline assignment: CDR1 SEHNR and CDR2 FQNEAQ (reference sequence). The CDR3 sequence is 15 residues long.

The CDR3 protein is CASSLTTDTQYF. CDR3 nucleotide sequence: TGTGCCAGCAGCCTGACCACAGATACGCAGTATTTT. V usage is TRBV5-4 and J usage is TRBJ2-3; D not resolved. The CDR3 runs to 12 residues. Looked up from germline, CDR1 is SGHNT and CDR2 is YYREEE (reference sequence). V was shortened by 4 bases and J by 2 bases, with 5 bases between the two germline ends. Looking up the rest from reference TRBV5-4 and TRBJ2-3 gives the full variable domain: ETGVTQSPTHLIKTRGQQVTLRCSSQSGHNTVSWYQQALGQGPQFIFQYYREEENGRGNFPPRFSGLQFPNYSSELNVNALELDDSALYLCASSLTTDTQYFGPGTRLTVL.

The chain joins TRBV7-2 to TRBJ2-3; 10 bases agree with TRBD2. The CDR3 loop spans 18 amino acids. V lost 7 bases to trimming and J lost 1 base; unmatched junction nucleotides: 14. CDR1 SGHTA and CDR2 FQGNSA come from the germline V gene. As DNA, the CDR3 is TGTGCCAGCACCCTCTCTGGCGCTAGCGGGGGCGGCACAGATACGCAGTATTTT. Translated, it gives CASTLSGASGGGTDTQYF.